Described below is a single T cell receptor beta chain sequence and its context. In the original processing: By means of reference gene primer amplification, nucleated cell counts were estimated. Using immunoSEQ multiplex PCR, the repertoire was profiled, and TCRdb retains in-frame clones only, with some absent. Clone size and V and J calls were adopted from that table, with D and trimming inferred from the DNA. In the table there are approximately 250,000 clones, roughly 80% of which are singletons. The data belong to a study of blood T cell repertoires in COVID-19. Study context: Material from acute and convalescent COVID-19 was sourced from the United States, Italy and Spain. Sources were T cells, B-cell-depleted T cells, or PBMCs; the material itself was cDNA or gDNA.

The germline V gene encodes CDR1 MNHEY and CDR2 SVGAGI. The ends were cut back, 6 bases at V and 5 bases at J, with 19 bases in the middle. The CDR3 is made up of 15 amino acids. The clonotype comes from a man aged 55 to 69 with acute or convalescent COVID-19. Sequenced: peripheral blood. The chain joins TRBV6-5 to TRBJ1-1; D call uncertain. The CDR3 sequence: CASRGEESWVTEAFF. In nucleotides, the CDR3 is TGTGCCAGCAGAGGAGAGGAAAGTTGGGTTACTGAAGCTTTCTTT.